The entry that follows covers one T cell receptor (beta chain) sequence. Its antigen remains unidentified. The listed sequencing device is Illumina HiSeq 2000. TCR beta cDNA libraries were made by 5'RACE template switching that added a universal primer site and unique molecular identifiers. cDNA synthesis was primed from the TCR beta constant segment, followed by two successive PCR amplification steps. Regarding the original processing steps: Reads were demultiplexed and grouped by UMI with MIGEC, and clonotypes were assembled and quantified with MiTCR. To exclude erroneous sequences, any TCR cDNA sequence not supported by at least two reads was discarded. The tcR package was used for downstream repertoire analysis, with clonotypes matched between fractions based on CDR3 nucleotide sequence plus V segment. VDJmatch was used to annotate antigen specificity against VDJdb, with one amino acid substitution in CDR3 permitted. TCRdb reprocessed the reads and lists each CDR3 protein sequence as a single entry, with no DNA. In this record, the V and J calls reflect TCRdb's handling and not the investigators' own analysis. The sample's own table lists 550,000 to 600,000 distinct CDR3 sequences. Roughly 3.6% of the sample lies in the top ten.

These data belong to a study of T cells expressing NK-cell markers (dated by TCRdb to 2018 to 2021). At the level of the whole study: In sorted CD3+CD56+NKG2C+, CD3+CD56+NKG2C- and CD3+CD56-NKG2C+ T-cell subsets from eight donors, TCR beta-chain repertoires were profiled. Among the eight sequenced donors, seven were HCMV-seropositive and one was HCMV-seronegative. The eight sequenced donors were randomly selected healthy volunteers, three men and five women. Illumina HiSeq 2000/2500, MiSeq or NextSeq was used to sequence libraries as 2 x 150 bp reads.

HCMV-specific IgG was detected in serum with a commercial ELISA kit to determine HCMV serostatus. Ficoll density gradient centrifugation was used to isolate peripheral blood mononuclear cells from blood. Results the study describes overall, beyond this receptor: Those dominant clonotypes were again the most abundant among CD3+CD56-NKG2C+ cells in a few donors, at 28.3-60.1%. Whether the expanded NKG2C-expressing T cell clones were specific for HCMV antigens remained unclear. For more than 5 donors, the dominant CD3+CD56+NKG2C+ clonotypes were among the top 10 CD8+ clonotypes and accounted for about 1.0-8% of CD8+ T cells.

The TCR comes from a man aged 18 to 30 in good health. Donor details come from another sample of the same person, matched by shared clones. Sequencing used blood T cells: a sorted CD56 or NKG2C T cell subset, CD4+ or CD8+ T cells, or bulk PBMC T cells (not recorded which).

The CDR3 in this case is CAWSVGNTQYF. The receptor chain draws on TRBV30 and TRBJ2-3. From the cysteine up to the phenylalanine, the CDR3 has a length of 11 residues. DNA is not recorded here. According to the germline V gene (reference sequence), CDR1 reads GTSNPN and CDR2 reads SVGIG. The full variable domain, completed from the reference TRBV30 and TRBJ2-3 proteins outside the CDR3, reads SQTIHQWPATLVQPVGSPLSLECTVEGTSNPNLYWYRQAAGRGLQLLFYSVGIGQISSEVPQNLSASRPQDRQFILSSKKLLLSDSGFYLCAWSVGNTQYFGPGTRLTVL.